These 26 T cell receptor beta chains came from one sample sequenced in a study of cytomegalovirus exposure and HLA in healthy donors. PCR amplification relied on 60 Vbeta primers (plus 13 Jbeta primers). Method: immunoSEQ multiplex PCR; TCRdb's copy keeps in-frame clones and lacks some. The sample has 96,000 or so clones, about four fifths seen once. The sample comprised PBMCs. Receptor source: a woman in her 70s in good health and CMV-seropositive.

This clone was counted a few times. The rearrangement uses TRBV5-4 and TRBJ1-1, with D uncertain. Trimming took 4 bases from V and 6 from J, leaving 22 bases between them. CDR3 length: 16 residues. The germline V gene encodes CDR1 SGHNT and CDR2 YYREEE (reference sequence). CDR3 nucleotide sequence: TGTGCCAGCAGCCTAACCTTAGGACGGGGTTTTGCTGAAGCTTTCTTT. It codes for CASSLTLGRGFAEAFF.

Comment on this clone: Other nucleotide sequences in the sample specify the same CDR3. J is TRBJ1-1 and V is TRBV11-2; the match to TRBD1 covers 8 bases. The CDR3 is 14 residues long. Germline V gene lookup returns CDR1 SGHAT and CDR2 FQNNGV. The V segment lost 5 bases and the J segment 1 base; nucleotides outside the gene matches: 3. CDR3 loop: CASSLGQGNTEAFF. CDR3 DNA: TGTGCCAGCAGCCTCGGACAGGGGAACACTGAAGCTTTCTTT.

The rearrangement links TRBV9 to TRBJ2-7, with a tentative D call TRBD2 (6 bases). The V end was cut by 4 bases, the J end by 3 bases, with 14 bases between. This CDR3 comprises 14 residues. Per the germline V gene, CDR1 is SGDLS and CDR2 is YYNGEE. The CDR3 region has the DNA TGTGCCAGCAGCTTCGGGGGTGAGGGCTACGAGCAGTACTTC. It is translated as CASSFGGEGYEQYF. Based on the CDR3 plus reference TRBV9 and TRBJ2-7, the full variable domain is DSGVTQTPKHLITATGQRVTLRCSPRSGDLSVYWYQQSLDQGLQFLIQYYNGEERAKGNILERFSAQQFPDLHSELNLSSLELGDSALYFCASSFGGEGYEQYFGPGTRLTVT.

V is TRBV11-3 and J is TRBJ2-2, with 8 bases identical to TRBD2. Germline lookup yields CDR1 SGHNT and CDR2 YENEEA. J lost 6 bases, V lost 5 bases, and 5 bases had no gene match. The CDR3 has 14 amino acids. The CDR3 bases are TGTGCCAGCAGCCCGAGACTAGCGCCCGGGGAGCTGTTTTTT. It specifies CASSPRLAPGELFF.

V and J are TRBV28 and TRBJ2-1, with 10 bases that match TRBD2. V was clipped by 7 bases and J by 6 bases; unmatched bases: 6. Per the germline V gene, CDR1 is MDHEN and CDR2 is SYDVKM. CDR3 length: 14 residues. For the CDR3, the DNA is TGTGCCAGCAACCTAGCGGGAGTAAGCAATGAGCAGTTCTTC. This encodes CASNLAGVSNEQFF.

The chain recombines TRBV2 with TRBJ2-7; D remains unclear. The CDR3 has 12 residues. Germline V lookup: CDR1 SNHLY, CDR2 FYNNEI. The V end lost 6 bases, the J end lost 3 bases, and 9 bases lay between the germline ends. CDR3 sequence reads: CASRLGIYEQYF. The CDR3 coding sequence is TGTGCCAGCAGATTGGGCATCTACGAGCAGTACTTC. The full variable domain, in which reference TRBV2 and TRBJ2-7 provide the parts outside the CDR3, is EPEVTQTPSHQVTQMGQEVILRCVPISNHLYFYWYRQILGQKVEFLVSFYNNEISEKSEIFDDQFSVERPDGSNFTLKIRSTKLEDSAMYFCASRLGIYEQYFGPGTRLTVT.

The chain is built from TRBV6-5 and TRBJ2-7, with 10 nucleotides matching TRBD2. After removal of 3 bases from V and 5 bases from J, the junction contained 10 bases not matched to a gene. Germline lookup yields CDR1 MNHEY and CDR2 SVGAGI. The CDR3 has 16 amino acids. The DNA for the CDR3 is TGTGCCAGCAGTTATTCCCCTAGCGGGGGATCCCACGAGCAGTACTTC. It codes for CASSYSPSGGSHEQYF.

This clone was found a few times. The CDR3: CASSLVAGMFTGELFF. CDR3 sequence (DNA): TGTGCCAGCAGCTTGGTGGCAGGGATGTTTACCGGGGAGCTGTTTTTT. The rearrangement joins TRBV5-6 to TRBJ2-2; D is possibly TRBD1 (5 bases). CDR1 is SGHDT, CDR2 YYEEEE, per germline. This CDR3 is built from 16 residues. V lost 0 bases and J 5 bases, leaving 14 bases between the germline ends.

This chain connects TRBV15 to TRBJ2-7; 9 nucleotides line up with TRBD1. Unmatched junction bases numbered 5, after V lost 1 base and J lost 4 bases. Germline V gene lookup returns CDR1 LNHNV and CDR2 YYDKDF (reference sequence). This CDR3 region has 15 residues. CDR3 DNA sequence: TGTGCCACCAGCAGAGGGGCGGGACAGGGATACGAGCAGTACTTC. Encoded protein: CATSRGAGQGYEQYF.

The chain couples TRBV28 to TRBJ1-2; perhaps TRBD1 as D (6 bases). The CDR3 sequence is 13 residues long. Per germline, CDR1 MDHEN and CDR2 SYDVKM. Between the trimmed V and J ends, which lost 1 base and 14 bases, there was a span of 17 bases. CDR3 sequence: CASSLYAGEGGTF. The CDR3 coding sequence is TGTGCCAGCAGTTTATACGCCGGAGAGGGGGGGACCTTC.

A word on this clone: The sample has other DNA sequences that encode this CDR3 too. V gene TRBV7-3 combines with J gene TRBJ1-2; weak D call: TRBD1 (6 bases). CDR3 size: 13 residues. Germline V lookup: CDR1 SGHTA, CDR2 FQGTGA. Trimming took off 0 bases at V and 11 bases at J, with 13 bases between the two ends. The CDR3 bases are TGTGCCAGCAGCTTAACGCCTGGCAGGGGATACACCTTC. Its protein is CASSLTPGRGYTF.

The rearrangement links TRBV7-9 to TRBJ1-1, with 8 bases identical to TRBD1. The CDR3 loop spans 15 amino acids. Trimming cost V 6 bases and J 3 bases; bases outside gene matches: 9. Germline loops: CDR1 SEHNR, CDR2 FQNEAQ (reference sequence). This CDR3 reads CASRPGQGRDTEAFF. The CDR3 DNA reads TGTGCCAGCAGACCAGGACAGGGTCGGGACACTGAAGCTTTCTTT.

V usage is TRBV12-2 and J usage is TRBJ2-5; the D call of TRBD2 is as the table states it, not checked on the DNA. TRBV12-2 is a listed pseudogene. This CDR3 has 14 amino acids. CDR3 sequence reads: CASRVLGGPETQYF. The CDR3 nucleotides read TGTGCAAGTCGGGTCCTGGGGGGTCCAGAGACCCAGTACTTC.

Turning to this clone: Distinct nucleotide sequences in the sample also encode this CDR3. This chain joins TRBV7-9 and TRBJ1-5; D perhaps matches TRBD1 (6 bases). This CDR3 has 15 residues. The V end was cut by 5 bases, the J end by 5 bases, with 16 bases between. Germline V lookup: CDR1 SEHNR, CDR2 FQNEAQ (reference sequence). CDR3 in amino acids: CASSLDSRGDQPQHF. The CDR3, as DNA: TGTGCCAGCAGCCTAGATAGCAGGGGTGATCAGCCCCAGCATTTT.

The chain recombines TRBV6-1 with TRBJ1-5, with D unresolved. The CDR3 consists of 14 residues. Between the trimmed V and J ends, which lost 7 bases and 5 bases, there was a span of 15 bases. CDR1 is MNHNS and CDR2 is SASEGT in the germline V gene. The CDR3 sequence is CASTLGVPDQPQHF. In DNA, the CDR3 is TGTGCCAGCACCCTGGGAGTCCCCGATCAGCCCCAGCATTTT.

The rearrangement uses TRBV28 and TRBJ2-7, with TRBD1 matching 7 bases. J gave up 5 bases and V 6 bases, and 7 bases lay outside the gene matches. CDR3 size: 13 residues. CDR1 is MDHEN and CDR2 is SYDVKM in the germline V gene. CDR3 protein: CASRRQGSDEQYF. The DNA of the CDR3 is TGTGCCAGCAGGAGACAGGGTTCGGACGAGCAGTACTTC.

The rearrangement links TRBV4-1 to TRBJ2-3; a weak D match, TRBD1 (6 bases). V was pared by 0 bases and J by 4 bases, with 14 bases between. Germline-derived CDR1 and CDR2 are MGHRA and YSYEKL. This CDR3 is 16 amino acids long. CDR3 DNA sequence: TGCGCCAGCAGCCAAGATACAGGGCGGTGGGCAGATACGCAGTATTTT. It specifies CASSQDTGRWADTQYF.

The chain uses TRBV9 and TRBJ2-7, with 9 bases that match TRBD2. Germline CDR1 reads SGDLS; CDR2 reads YYNGEE. The ends lost 2 bases at V and 4 bases at J; junction bases unmatched: 7. This CDR3 comprises 15 residues. The CDR3 DNA reads TGTGCCAGCAGCGTTAGCGGGAGCGCCTCATACGAGCAGTACTTC. Its translation: CASSVSGSASYEQYF.

This chain links TRBV9 with TRBJ1-3, with no clear D. Germline assignment: CDR1 SGDLS and CDR2 YYNGEE. V lost 0 bases and J 1 base, leaving 11 bases between the germline ends. There are 16 residues in the CDR3. CDR3 loop: CASSVEITRSGNTIYF. CDR3 DNA sequence: TGTGCCAGCAGCGTAGAAATTACGAGGTCTGGAAACACCATATATTTT.

As concerns this clone: One junction end disagrees with the germline gene, perhaps due to a read error. The chain links TRBV18 to TRBJ1-1, with 8 positions matching TRBD1. The CDR3 contains 15 residues. From germline, CDR1 is KGHSH and CDR2 LQKENI. The CDR3 DNA follows: TGTGCCAGCTCACTGGCCGCAACAGGGGGAGGTGAAACTTTCTTT. It translates to CASSLAATGGGETFF.

The V call is TRBV7-9, the J call TRBJ1-1; D not resolved. CDR1 and CDR2 (germline): SEHNR, FQNEAQ (reference sequence). With 4 bases removed from V and 0 bases from J, the gap between germline ends came to 15 bases. The CDR3 has 16 residues. The CDR3 loop is CASSSPLDAMNTEAFF. In DNA form, the CDR3 reads TGTGCCAGCAGCTCACCGTTAGATGCCATGAACACTGAAGCTTTCTTT. The full variable domain, in which reference TRBV7-9 and TRBJ1-1 provide the parts outside the CDR3, is DTGVSQNPRHKITKRGQNVTFRCDPISEHNRLYWYRQTLGQGPEFLTYFQNEAQLEKSRLLSDRFSAERPKGSFSTLEIQRTEQGDSAMYLCASSSPLDAMNTEAFFGQGTRLTVV.

This clone showed up just a few times. V and J are TRBV7-3 and TRBJ2-1; D unresolved. V gave up 1 base and J gave up 7 bases, with 11 bases separating them. The CDR3 has 14 amino acids. Looked up from germline, CDR1 is SGHTA and CDR2 is FQGTGA. CDR3: CASSLRFGQNEQFF. The CDR3 DNA follows: TGTGCCAGCAGCTTAAGGTTTGGGCAAAATGAGCAGTTCTTC. Drawing the rest from reference TRBV7-3 and TRBJ2-1, the complete variable domain is GAGVSQTPSNKVTEKGKYVELRCDPISGHTALYWYRQSLGQGPEFLIYFQGTGAADDSGLPNDRFFAVRPEGSVSTLKIQRTERGDSAVYLCASSLRFGQNEQFFGPGTRLTVL.

A few counts support this clone. The chain uses TRBV18 and TRBJ1-5; D is uncertain. V lost 3 bases, J lost 0 bases, and 12 bases lay in between. This CDR3 comprises 16 residues. The germline V gene encodes CDR1 KGHSH and CDR2 LQKENI. The CDR3 protein is CASSPYEGSSNQPQHF. The CDR3 nucleotides are TGTGCCAGCTCACCCTACGAGGGTAGTAGCAATCAGCCCCAGCATTTT.

V and J are TRBV27 and TRBJ1-5, with D perhaps TRBD1 (6 bases). CDR1 and CDR2 (germline): MNHEY, SMNVEV (reference sequence). The CDR3 spans 15 residues. V lost 5 bases to trimming and J lost 5 bases, with 16 bases between them. In nucleotides, the CDR3 is TGTGCCAGCAGTCCGGGAAGGGGGGGAGATCAGCCCCAGCATTTT. Protein sequence: CASSPGRGGDQPQHF.

This sequence joins TRBV5-4 and TRBJ2-7, with 9 bases fitting TRBD2. This CDR3 comprises 15 residues. Germline assignment: CDR1 SGHNT and CDR2 YYREEE (reference sequence). V lost 2 bases and J lost 5; bases outside the gene matches: 8. CDR3 DNA: TGTGCCAGCAGCTTTCAGCTAGCGGGAAGGGACGAGCAGTACTTC. Amino acids: CASSFQLAGRDEQYF.

The sample holds one count of this clone. The CDR3 loop is CAISRDRGPYEQYF. The CDR3 DNA sequence: TGTGCCATTAGCCGGGACAGGGGGCCCTACGAGCAGTACTTC. This chain links TRBV10-3 with TRBJ2-5, with 12 nucleotides matching TRBD1. With the DNA end fitting TRBJ2-7 better, the J assignment may be wrong. The CDR3 totals 14 residues. The germline CDR1 and CDR2 sequences are ENHRY and SYGVKD.